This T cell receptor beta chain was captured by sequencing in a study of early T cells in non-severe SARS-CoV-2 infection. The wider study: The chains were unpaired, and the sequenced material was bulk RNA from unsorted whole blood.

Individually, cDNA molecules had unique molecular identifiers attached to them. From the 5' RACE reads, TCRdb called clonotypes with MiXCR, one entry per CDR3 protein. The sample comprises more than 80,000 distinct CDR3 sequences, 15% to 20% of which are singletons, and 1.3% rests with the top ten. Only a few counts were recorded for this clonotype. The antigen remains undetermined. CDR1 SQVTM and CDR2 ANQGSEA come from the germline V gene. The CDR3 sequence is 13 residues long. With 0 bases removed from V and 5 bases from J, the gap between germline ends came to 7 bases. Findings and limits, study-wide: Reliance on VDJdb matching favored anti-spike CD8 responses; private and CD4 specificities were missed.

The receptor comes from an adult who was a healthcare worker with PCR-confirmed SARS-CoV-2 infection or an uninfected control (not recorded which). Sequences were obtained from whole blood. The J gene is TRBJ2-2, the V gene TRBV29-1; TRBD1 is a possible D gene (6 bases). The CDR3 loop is CSVEEGGTGELFF. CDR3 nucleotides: TGCAGCGTTGAAGAAGGGGGTACCGGGGAGCTGTTTTTT.